Listed below are T cell receptor beta chains from one sample, sequenced in a study of blood T cell repertoires in COVID-19. Profiled with immunoSEQ multiplex PCR; TCRdb holds only in-frame clones, not every one. The table includes around 200,000 clones, about nine tenths detected once. Sequencing was carried out using peripheral blood. Every receptor here comes from a man aged 18 to 35 with active or convalescent COVID-19. Both conserved end residues are part of each CDR3. The D gene is left open where the match is weak. A row's size may be missing; if present it is once, few, many or a size class.

v_gene: TRBV29-1; d_gene: -; abundance: -; j_gene: TRBJ2-3; CDR3nt: TGCAGCGTTGGTGGCAGGGTTAGTACAGATACGCAGTATTTT; CDR3aa: CSVGGRVSTDTQYF
v_gene: TRBV28; d_gene: TRBD1; abundance: -; j_gene: TRBJ1-2; CDR3nt: TGTGCCAGCAGACCCGGGACAGGAGCCTACTATGGCTACACCTTC; CDR3aa: CASRPGTGAYYGYTF
v_gene: TRBV5-6; d_gene: -; abundance: -; j_gene: TRBJ2-7; CDR3nt: TGTGCCAGCAGCTTGTTACGGTCCTACGAGCAGTACTTC; CDR3aa: CASSLLRSYEQYF
v_gene: TRBV6-1; d_gene: TRBD1; abundance: -; j_gene: TRBJ1-1; CDR3nt: TGTGCCAGCAGTGAGGTCAGGGGGCTCACTGAAGCTTTCTTT; CDR3aa: CASSEVRGLTEAFF
v_gene: TRBV18; d_gene: -; abundance: -; j_gene: TRBJ2-3; CDR3nt: TGTGCCAGCTGGTCGGCAGCGTCGCCAGATACGCAGTATTTT; CDR3aa: CASWSAASPDTQYF
v_gene: TRBV5-1; d_gene: -; abundance: -; j_gene: TRBJ2-3; CDR3nt: TGCGCCAGCAGCTTGGAGGGAGGCCAAACTTCCGGCACAGATACGCAGTATTTT; CDR3aa: CASSLEGGQTSGTDTQYF
v_gene: TRBV19; d_gene: TRBD1; abundance: -; j_gene: TRBJ1-2; CDR3nt: TGTGCCAGTAGGGAAAGACAGGGCGTCACTTCGGGCTATGGCTACACCTTC; CDR3aa: CASRERQGVTSGYGYTF
v_gene: TRBV6-6; d_gene: TRBD2; abundance: -; j_gene: TRBJ2-3; CDR3nt: TGTGCCAGCAGTCTAGACCTGGGACTAGCGGGGGGGTTAACAGATACGCAGTATTTT; CDR3aa: CASSLDLGLAGGLTDTQYF
v_gene: TRBV3-1/TRBV3-2; d_gene: TRBD1; abundance: -; j_gene: TRBJ2-5; CDR3nt: TGTGCCAGCAGCCAAGGAACGACAGGGGTAGAGACCCAGTACTTC; CDR3aa: CASSQGTTGVETQYF
v_gene: TRBV28; d_gene: -; abundance: -; j_gene: TRBJ2-4; CDR3nt: TGTGCCAGCAGTTTCAGTTCCCAAAACATTCAGTACTTC; CDR3aa: CASSFSSQNIQYF
v_gene: TRBV19; d_gene: -; abundance: once; j_gene: TRBJ2-7; CDR3nt: TGTGCCTCCCGGCACCGGGAGAATTACGAGCAGTACTTC; CDR3aa: CASRHRENYEQYF
v_gene: TRBV9; d_gene: TRBD1; abundance: -; j_gene: TRBJ1-6; CDR3nt: TGTGCCAGCAGCGTAGGGTCGTCAGGGGGCTATGGATCCCTCCACTTT; CDR3aa: CASSVGSSGGYGSLHF
v_gene: TRBV19; d_gene: -; abundance: -; j_gene: TRBJ1-5; CDR3nt: TGTGCCAGTAGGCAACCGGGGGAAATAAATCAGCCCCAGCATTTT; CDR3aa: CASRQPGEINQPQHF
v_gene: TRBV9; d_gene: TRBD1; abundance: -; j_gene: TRBJ2-3; CDR3nt: TGTGCCAGCAGCGTAAAGGGGGCCGAAGATACGCAGTATTTT; CDR3aa: CASSVKGAEDTQYF
v_gene: TRBV3-1/TRBV3-2; d_gene: TRBD2; abundance: -; j_gene: TRBJ2-4; CDR3nt: TGTGCCAGCAGCCAAGTTGGAGAGCGGGATGTTAAGTGCGGAAACATTCAGTACTTC; CDR3aa: CASSQVGERDVKCGNIQYF
v_gene: TRBV5-6; d_gene: TRBD1; abundance: once; j_gene: TRBJ1-2; CDR3nt: TGTGCCACCCACAGGGGGGCTAACTATGGCTACACCTTC; CDR3aa: CATHRGANYGYTF
v_gene: TRBV5-1; d_gene: -; abundance: -; j_gene: TRBJ2-3; CDR3nt: TGCGCCAGCAGGGGACAAAGTAGCACAGATACGCAGTATTTT; CDR3aa: CASRGQSSTDTQYF
v_gene: TRBV15; d_gene: TRBD2; abundance: -; j_gene: TRBJ2-4; CDR3nt: TGTGCCACCAGCACCTTAGCGGGAGATCGGGGCATTCAGTACTTC; CDR3aa: CATSTLAGDRGIQYF
v_gene: TRBV7-3; d_gene: -; abundance: -; j_gene: TRBJ2-2; CDR3nt: TGTGCCAGCAGCTCGACAGGCTTCCCCGGGGAGCTGTTTTTT; CDR3aa: CASSSTGFPGELFF
v_gene: TRBV14; d_gene: TRBD2; abundance: -; j_gene: TRBJ2-1; CDR3nt: TGTGCCAGCAGCCAAGGGGGGGGGTTTGTGAACAATGAGCAGTTCTTC; CDR3aa: CASSQGGGFVNNEQFF
v_gene: TRBV4-2; d_gene: TRBD2; abundance: -; j_gene: TRBJ2-3; CDR3nt: TGTGCCAGCAGCCAAGGTTTTAGCGGGCCAAGCACAGATACGCAGTATTTT; CDR3aa: CASSQGFSGPSTDTQYF
v_gene: TRBV29-1; d_gene: TRBD2; abundance: -; j_gene: TRBJ2-3; CDR3nt: TGCAGCGTCCCTTGGTCGTTCCTAGCGGGAGTCGAAGATACGCAGTATTTT; CDR3aa: CSVPWSFLAGVEDTQYF
v_gene: TRBV25-1; d_gene: TRBD1; abundance: -; j_gene: TRBJ1-1; CDR3nt: TGTGCCAGCAGTGGACCGACAGGGGGGAACACTGAAGCTTTCTTT; CDR3aa: CASSGPTGGNTEAFF
v_gene: TRBV28; d_gene: -; abundance: once; j_gene: TRBJ2-1; CDR3nt: TGTGCCAGCAGTCGATCCTACGGTAATGAGCAGTTCTTC; CDR3aa: CASSRSYGNEQFF
v_gene: TRBV28; d_gene: -; abundance: -; j_gene: TRBJ1-1; CDR3nt: TGTGCCAGCAGGGGACACGGGAAAACTGAAGCTTTCTTT; CDR3aa: CASRGHGKTEAFF
v_gene: TRBV7-9; d_gene: TRBD1; abundance: -; j_gene: TRBJ2-1; CDR3nt: TGTGCCAGCAGCTTATTTCAGGGACAGCAGCAGTTCTTC; CDR3aa: CASSLFQGQQQFF
v_gene: TRBV6-1; d_gene: TRBD1; abundance: -; j_gene: TRBJ2-1; CDR3nt: TGTGCCAGCAGTGACCCAGGGGGCGGTACCAATGAGCAGTTCTTC; CDR3aa: CASSDPGGGTNEQFF
v_gene: TRBV13; d_gene: TRBD2; abundance: -; j_gene: TRBJ2-5; CDR3nt: TGTGCCAGCAGCTTAGGCCGGGCTAGCGGGGGGGCAGAGACCCAGTACTTC; CDR3aa: CASSLGRASGGAETQYF
v_gene: TRBV5-1; d_gene: -; abundance: -; j_gene: TRBJ2-6; CDR3nt: TGCGCCAGCAGCTTGGTCCCCGGTAGCTCTGGGGCCAACGTCCTGACTTTC; CDR3aa: CASSLVPGSSGANVLTF
v_gene: TRBV11-2; d_gene: TRBD2; abundance: -; j_gene: TRBJ2-1; CDR3nt: TGTGCCAGCAGCTCGACTAGCGGGTCCAACAATGAGCAGTTCTTC; CDR3aa: CASSSTSGSNNEQFF
v_gene: TRBV6-5; d_gene: -; abundance: -; j_gene: TRBJ1-2; CDR3nt: TGTGCCAGCAGCGGCCGAGGTGACTATGGCTACACCTTC; CDR3aa: CASSGRGDYGYTF
v_gene: TRBV6-2/TRBV6-3; d_gene: -; abundance: -; j_gene: TRBJ1-1; CDR3nt: TGTGCCAGCAGTTACTCGCCCATGCGCACTGAAGCTTTCTTT; CDR3aa: CASSYSPMRTEAFF
v_gene: TRBV30; d_gene: TRBD1; abundance: -; j_gene: TRBJ1-2; CDR3nt: TGTGCCTGGAGTGGGACAGGGTTCGGCTATGGCTACACCTTC; CDR3aa: CAWSGTGFGYGYTF
v_gene: TRBV27; d_gene: -; abundance: once; j_gene: TRBJ2-5; CDR3nt: TGTGCCAGCAGTTTATCGTTTCGTGGGGCGGTGGAGACCCAGTACTTC; CDR3aa: CASSLSFRGAVETQYF
v_gene: TRBV27; d_gene: TRBD1; abundance: -; j_gene: TRBJ1-1; CDR3nt: TGTGCCAGCAGTTTAACGACAGGGGTGAACACTGAAGCTTTCTTT; CDR3aa: CASSLTTGVNTEAFF
v_gene: TRBV15; d_gene: TRBD1; abundance: few; j_gene: TRBJ2-7; CDR3nt: TGTGCCACCAGCAGCGTACAGGGGTCCTACGAGCAGTACTTC; CDR3aa: CATSSVQGSYEQYF
v_gene: TRBV7-9; d_gene: TRBD1; abundance: -; j_gene: TRBJ1-2; CDR3nt: TGTGCCAGCAGCGCCCGGGACAGCTATGGCTACACCTTC; CDR3aa: CASSARDSYGYTF
v_gene: TRBV7-9; d_gene: TRBD1; abundance: -; j_gene: TRBJ1-3; CDR3nt: TGTGCCAGCAGCCAAGACCCGACAGGGTCAGGAAACACCATATATTTT; CDR3aa: CASSQDPTGSGNTIYF
v_gene: TRBV4-1; d_gene: TRBD1; abundance: -; j_gene: TRBJ2-1; CDR3nt: TGCGCCAGCAGACTACGACAGGGTTCGGGTGAGCAGTTCTTC; CDR3aa: CASRLRQGSGEQFF
v_gene: TRBV9; d_gene: TRBD1; abundance: -; j_gene: TRBJ2-2; CDR3nt: TGTGCCAGCAGCGCCCGGACAGGGACCGGGGAGCTGTTTTTT; CDR3aa: CASSARTGTGELFF
v_gene: TRBV7-3; d_gene: -; abundance: -; j_gene: TRBJ2-7; CDR3nt: TGTGCCAGCAGCCGTGACAGGCTCTACGAGCAGTACTTC; CDR3aa: CASSRDRLYEQYF
v_gene: TRBV5-1; d_gene: -; abundance: few; j_gene: TRBJ1-4; CDR3nt: TGCGCCAGCAGCTTGTTAGGTAGCGATGAAAAACTGTTTTTT; CDR3aa: CASSLLGSDEKLFF
v_gene: TRBV5-1; d_gene: -; abundance: -; j_gene: TRBJ1-4; CDR3nt: TGCGCCAGCAGCTTGGACCGGGCAACTAATGAAAAACTGTTTTTT; CDR3aa: CASSLDRATNEKLFF